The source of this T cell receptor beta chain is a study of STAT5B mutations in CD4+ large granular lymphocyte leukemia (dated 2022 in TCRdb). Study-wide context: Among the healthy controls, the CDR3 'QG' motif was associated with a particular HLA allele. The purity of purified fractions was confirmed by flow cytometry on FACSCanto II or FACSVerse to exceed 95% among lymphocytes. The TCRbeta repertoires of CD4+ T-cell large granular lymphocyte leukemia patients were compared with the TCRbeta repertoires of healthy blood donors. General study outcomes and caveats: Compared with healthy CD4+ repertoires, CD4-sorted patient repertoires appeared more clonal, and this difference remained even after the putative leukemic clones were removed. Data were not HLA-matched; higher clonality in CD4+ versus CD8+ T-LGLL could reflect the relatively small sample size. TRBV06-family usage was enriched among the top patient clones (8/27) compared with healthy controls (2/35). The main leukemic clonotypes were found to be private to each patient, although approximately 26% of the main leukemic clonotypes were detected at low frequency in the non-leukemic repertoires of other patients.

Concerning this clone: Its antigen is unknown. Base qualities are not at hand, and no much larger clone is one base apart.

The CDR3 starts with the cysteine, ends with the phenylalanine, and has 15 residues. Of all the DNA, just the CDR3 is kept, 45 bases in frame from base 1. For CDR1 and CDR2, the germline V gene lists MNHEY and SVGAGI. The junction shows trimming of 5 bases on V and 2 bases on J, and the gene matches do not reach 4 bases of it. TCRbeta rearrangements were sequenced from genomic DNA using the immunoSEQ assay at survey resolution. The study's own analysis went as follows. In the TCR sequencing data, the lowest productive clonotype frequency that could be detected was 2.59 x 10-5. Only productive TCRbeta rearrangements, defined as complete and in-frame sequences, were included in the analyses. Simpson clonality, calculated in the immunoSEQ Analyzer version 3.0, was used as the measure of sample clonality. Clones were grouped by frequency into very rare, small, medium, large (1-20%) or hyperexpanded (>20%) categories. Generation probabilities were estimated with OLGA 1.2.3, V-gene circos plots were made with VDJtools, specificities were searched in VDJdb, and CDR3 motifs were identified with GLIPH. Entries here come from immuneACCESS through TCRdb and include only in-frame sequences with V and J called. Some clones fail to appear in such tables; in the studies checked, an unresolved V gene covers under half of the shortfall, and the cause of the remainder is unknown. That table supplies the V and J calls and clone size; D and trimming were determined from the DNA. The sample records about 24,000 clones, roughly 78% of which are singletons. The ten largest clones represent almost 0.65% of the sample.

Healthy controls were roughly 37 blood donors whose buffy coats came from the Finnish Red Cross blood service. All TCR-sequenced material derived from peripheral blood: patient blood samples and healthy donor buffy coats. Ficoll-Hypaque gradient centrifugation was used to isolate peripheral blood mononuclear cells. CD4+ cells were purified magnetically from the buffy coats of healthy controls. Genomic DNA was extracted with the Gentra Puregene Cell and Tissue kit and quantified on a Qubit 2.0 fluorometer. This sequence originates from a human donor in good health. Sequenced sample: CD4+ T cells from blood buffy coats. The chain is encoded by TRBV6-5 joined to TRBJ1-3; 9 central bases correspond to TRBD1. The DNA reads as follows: TGTGCCAGCAGTGGACGGGACAGGGCTGGAAACACCATATATTTT. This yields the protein CASSGRDRAGNTIYF.